This TCR beta chain is from a study of T cell repertoires in cytomegalovirus infection. The overall study: An indication of both CMV infection and matching HLA type came from public TCR beta signatures.

General study points: Clonotypes of TCR beta that were HLA-C-restricted and CMV-specific dominated the ex vivo response. Frequencies of public TCR beta families were cumulated, and this identified carriers of CMV plus the relevant HLA.

Each CDR3 protein is one row after TCRdb ran MiXCR on the reads. Counted here are 600,000 to 800,000 distinct CDR3 sequences, roughly 26% occurring once; the ten biggest clones make up under 8.5%. This clonotype showed up just a few times. What it recognizes is unknown. The clonotype originates from a human donor in good health (CMV status not recorded). Some clones in this sample may be carry-over from other donors' samples. Sequences were obtained from CD8+ T cells from PBMCs.

CDR3 coding DNA: TGCAGCGTCCACCCGCCATGGGGGACCTACAATGAGCAGTTCTTC. The encoded protein is CSVHPPWGTYNEQFF. The V call is TRBV29-1, the J call TRBJ2-1; either TRBD1 or TRBD2 may fit D (5 bases each). Trimming left V 6 bases short and J 2 bases short, with 17 bases between. Per germline, CDR1 SQVTM and CDR2 ANQGSEA. The CDR3 consists of 15 residues.